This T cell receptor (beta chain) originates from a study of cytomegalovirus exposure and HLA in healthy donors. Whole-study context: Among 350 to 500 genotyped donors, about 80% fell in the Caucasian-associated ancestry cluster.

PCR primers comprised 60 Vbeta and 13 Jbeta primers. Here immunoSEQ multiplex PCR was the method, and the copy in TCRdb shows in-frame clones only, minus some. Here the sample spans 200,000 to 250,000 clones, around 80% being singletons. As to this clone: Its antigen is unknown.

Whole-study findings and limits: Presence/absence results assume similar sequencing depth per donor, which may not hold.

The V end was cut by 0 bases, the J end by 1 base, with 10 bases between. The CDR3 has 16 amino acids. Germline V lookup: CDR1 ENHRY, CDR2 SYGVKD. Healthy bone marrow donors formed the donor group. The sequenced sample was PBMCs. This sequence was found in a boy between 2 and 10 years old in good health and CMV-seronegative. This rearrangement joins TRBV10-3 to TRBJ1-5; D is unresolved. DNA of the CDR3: TGTGCCATCAGTGAGTCGAGATCGGGGAGCAATCAGCCCCAGCATTTT. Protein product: CAISESRSGSNQPQHF.